This T cell receptor beta chain appears in the sequencing data of a study of beta chain features in type 1 diabetes (dated by TCRdb to the late 2010s). Notes on the research overall: Mean age, gender distribution, total cell number and subset yield did not differ between patients and healthy donors. A total of 85 million to 140 million sorted cells were examined across all samples, and a strong correlation was observed between cell number per subset and RNA yield. Regulatory and stem cell-like memory subsets were isolated from only 8 patients and about eight healthy donors, whereas naive and central memory subsets came from all 30 or so donors. The study compared TCRB repertoires of sorted circulating CD4+ T cell subsets between recently diagnosed type 1 diabetes patients and matched healthy donors.

Measured from the cysteine to the phenylalanine, the CDR3 is 16 residues long. Left in the record is the CDR3 DNA by itself, 48 bases read in frame from the first base. Trimming costs V 5 bases and J 0 bases, and their ends lie 13 bases apart. CDR1 and CDR2 (SGHTA, FQGNSA) derive from the germline V gene. The paper as a whole reports these results and caveats: HLA sub-analyses involved small numbers of individuals, so any influence of HLA type on TCRB rearrangement remained unresolved. The naive, central memory and regulatory TCRB repertoires appeared to resemble one another more closely among patients than among healthy donors. In all four CD4+ subsets, TCRB CDR3 length was moderately but significantly shorter in type 1 diabetes patients. Shorter templates might be favored by PCR, yet because patient and control samples were amplified and corrected together, any such skew would affect both groups equally. Patients with type 1 diabetes made fewer insertions and deleted more nucleotides at VDJ recombination sites, implying thymic rearrangement abnormalities. Because cDNA was sequenced instead of genomic DNA, highly expressing activated cells could be over-represented, though the groups showed no difference in activation or CD3 levels.

From each donor, a single peripheral blood sample of 100 to 150 mL on average was drawn into heparinised tubes. A BD FACSAria II and a panel including CD45RO, CCR7, CD25, CD127, CD95 and CD27 were used to sort naive, central memory, regulatory and stem cell-like memory CD4+ T cells. Purity was above 95% for every sorted population. PBMCs were isolated immediately by Lymphoprep density gradient centrifugation and stained directly without culture. So that batch effects would be minimized, each experiment stained and sorted samples in pairs, pairing one healthy donor with one patient. For this clone: What antigen it recognizes has not been identified. No quality values exist for individual bases; no much larger clone is one base distant.

The entire amount of isolated RNA was reverse transcribed using the High Capacity cDNA Reverse Transcription Kit, so the sequenced TCRB transcripts were expressed ones. Naive, central memory and regulatory T cell samples underwent deep immunoSEQ sequencing, averaging roughly 3.3 million total reads per sample. After sorted cells were lysed in RLT buffer, RNA was extracted with DNase-treated RNeasy Micro or Mini kits, with the choice depending on cell number. Each cell subset was processed separately to prevent cross-contamination, with patient and healthy donor samples processed together. Using the immunoSEQ multiplex PCR, TCRB sequences were amplified from cDNA into 87-bp fragments spanning the CDR3 region. Sequencing of the amplicons was done on the Illumina HiSeq platform. The authors' pipeline ran thus. Synthetic template baselines were used to correct PCR bias computationally, reads within Hamming distance 2 were collapsed together, and singletons that could not be merged were discarded. Reads were aligned against IMGT to assign V, D and J genes, CDR3 length and insertions or deletions at six rearrangement sites. Clonotype counts were normalized to sorted cell number within each subset before computing true diversity and Gini coefficients with the tcR R package. The overlap coefficient, calculated on TCRB nucleotide sequences, was used to quantify repertoire sharing. As a proxy for the pre-selection repertoire, out-of-frame TCRB sequences from naive cells were analyzed. Imported from immuneACCESS, the table was reduced by TCRdb to in-frame sequences with V and J called. These copies leave out some clones; in studies compared against another copy, an unresolved V gene accounts for under half, and the cause of the remainder is not known. V, J and clone size reflect that table, while D and trimming were determined from the DNA. Recorded for this sample are 900,000 or so clones; about a sixth of them occurred a single time. Around 0.02% of the sample is held by the ten biggest clonotypes.

This receptor was identified in a woman between 18 and 30 years old in good health. The chain couples TRBV7-2 to TRBJ2-2, with TRBD2 as a weak D call on 6 bases. Specimen: naive CD4+ T cells from blood. The cell subset or site label here, explained by the study, means: true naive CD4+ T cells. The DNA reads as follows: TGTGCCAGCAGCCCTCATGGGACTGCGAACACCGGGGAGCTGTTTTTT. Its protein product is CASSPHGTANTGELFF.